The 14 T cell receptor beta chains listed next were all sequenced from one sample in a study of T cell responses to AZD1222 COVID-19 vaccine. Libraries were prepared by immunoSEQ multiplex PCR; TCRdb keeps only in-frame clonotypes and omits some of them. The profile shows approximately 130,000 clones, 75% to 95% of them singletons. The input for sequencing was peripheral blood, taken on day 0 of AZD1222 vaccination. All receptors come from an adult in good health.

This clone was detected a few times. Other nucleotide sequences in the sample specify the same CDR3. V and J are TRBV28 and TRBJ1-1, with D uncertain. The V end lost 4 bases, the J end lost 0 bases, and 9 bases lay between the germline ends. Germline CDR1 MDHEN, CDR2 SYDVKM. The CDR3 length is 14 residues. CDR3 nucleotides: TGTGCCAGCAGTTCCGGACGGCTGAACACTGAAGCTTTCTTT. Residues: CASSSGRLNTEAFF.

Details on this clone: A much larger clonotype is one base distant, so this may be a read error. CDR3: CASSHRDRDYEQYF. The CDR3 DNA follows: TGTGCCAGCAGCCACCGGGACAGGGACTACGAGCAGTACTTC. This chain uses TRBV6-5 with TRBJ2-7; 9 nucleotides align to TRBD1. The ends lost 6 bases at V and 3 bases at J; junction bases unmatched: 6. CDR1 is MNHEY, CDR2 SVGAGI, per germline. The CDR3 spans 14 residues.

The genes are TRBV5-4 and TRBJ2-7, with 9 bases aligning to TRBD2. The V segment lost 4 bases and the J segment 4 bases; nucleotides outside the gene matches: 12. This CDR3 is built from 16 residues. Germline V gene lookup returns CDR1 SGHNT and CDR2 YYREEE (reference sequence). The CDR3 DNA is TGTGCCAGCAGCCCAGGGGGTAGCGGGAGTCGATACGAGCAGTACTTC. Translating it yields CASSPGGSGSRYEQYF.

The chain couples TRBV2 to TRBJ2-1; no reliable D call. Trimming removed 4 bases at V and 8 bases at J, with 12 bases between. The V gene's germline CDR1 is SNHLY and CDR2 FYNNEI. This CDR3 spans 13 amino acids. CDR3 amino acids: CASSGTLGDEQFF. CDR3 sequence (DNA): TGTGCCAGCAGTGGGACCCTTGGGGATGAGCAGTTCTTC.

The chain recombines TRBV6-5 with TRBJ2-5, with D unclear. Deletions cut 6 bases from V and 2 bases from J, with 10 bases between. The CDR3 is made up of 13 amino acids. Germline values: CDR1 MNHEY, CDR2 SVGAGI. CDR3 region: CASSNGAQETQYF. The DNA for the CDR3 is TGTGCCAGCAGCAATGGAGCACAAGAGACCCAGTACTTC.

The CDR3 reads CASSEARGRPYNEQFF. The DNA for the CDR3 is TGTGCCAGCAGCGAAGCCCGGGGCCGACCCTACAATGAGCAGTTCTTC. The rearrangement uses TRBV9 and TRBJ2-1, with D tentatively TRBD1 or TRBD2 (5 bases each). Germline V CDR1 and CDR2: SGDLS, YYNGEE. With 3 bases removed from V and 2 bases from J, the gap between germline ends came to 15 bases. This CDR3 region has 16 residues.

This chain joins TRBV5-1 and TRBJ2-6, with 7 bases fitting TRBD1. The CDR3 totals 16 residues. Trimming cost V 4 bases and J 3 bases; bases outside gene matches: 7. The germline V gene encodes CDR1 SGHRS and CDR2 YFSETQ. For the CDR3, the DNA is TGCGCCAGCAGCCAAACAGGGGCCATTGGGGCCAACGTCCTGACTTTC. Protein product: CASSQTGAIGANVLTF.

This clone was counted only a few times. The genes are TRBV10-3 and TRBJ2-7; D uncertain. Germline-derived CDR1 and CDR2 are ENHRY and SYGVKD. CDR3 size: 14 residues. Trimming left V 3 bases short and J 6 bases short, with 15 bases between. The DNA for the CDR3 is TGTGCCATCAGTGAACGGCTTAAAACCTCCGAGCAGTACTTC. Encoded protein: CAISERLKTSEQYF.

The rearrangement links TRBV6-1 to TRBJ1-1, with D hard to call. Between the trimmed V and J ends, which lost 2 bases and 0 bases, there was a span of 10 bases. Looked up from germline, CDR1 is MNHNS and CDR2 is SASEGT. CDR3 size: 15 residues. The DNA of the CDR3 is TGTGCCAGCAGTGAAACCCCAGGACTGAACACTGAAGCTTTCTTT. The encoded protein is CASSETPGLNTEAFF.

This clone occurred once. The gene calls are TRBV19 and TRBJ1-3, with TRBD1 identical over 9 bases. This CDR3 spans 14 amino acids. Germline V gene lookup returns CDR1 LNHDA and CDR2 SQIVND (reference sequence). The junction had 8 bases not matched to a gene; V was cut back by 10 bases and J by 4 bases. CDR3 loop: CATEDRGEGNTIYF. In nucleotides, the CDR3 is TGTGCCACCGAGGACAGGGGAGAAGGAAACACCATATATTTT.

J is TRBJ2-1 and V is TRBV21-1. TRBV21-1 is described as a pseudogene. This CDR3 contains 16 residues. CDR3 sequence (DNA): TGTGCCAGCAGCAAAGTTGAGGGGAGCTCCTACAATGAGCAGTTCTTC. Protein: CASSKVEGSSYNEQFF.

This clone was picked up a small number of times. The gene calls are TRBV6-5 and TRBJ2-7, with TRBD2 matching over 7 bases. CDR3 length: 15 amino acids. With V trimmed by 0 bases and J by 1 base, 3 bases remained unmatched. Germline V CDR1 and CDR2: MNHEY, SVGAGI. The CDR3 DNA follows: TGTGCCAGCAGTTACTCGATTAGCGGGTCCTACGAGCAGTACTTC. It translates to CASSYSISGSYEQYF.

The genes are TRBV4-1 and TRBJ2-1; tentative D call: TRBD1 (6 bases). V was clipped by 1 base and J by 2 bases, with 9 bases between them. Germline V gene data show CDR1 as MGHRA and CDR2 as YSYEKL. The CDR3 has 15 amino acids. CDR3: CASSQGTEAYNEQFF. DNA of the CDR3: TGCGCCAGCAGCCAAGGGACAGAAGCCTACAATGAGCAGTTCTTC.

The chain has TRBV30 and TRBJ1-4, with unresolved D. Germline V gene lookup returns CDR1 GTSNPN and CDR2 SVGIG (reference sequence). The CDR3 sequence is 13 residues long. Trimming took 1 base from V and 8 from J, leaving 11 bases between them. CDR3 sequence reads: CAWSAGQMEKLFF. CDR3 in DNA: TGTGCCTGGAGTGCTGGTCAGATGGAAAAACTGTTTTTT.